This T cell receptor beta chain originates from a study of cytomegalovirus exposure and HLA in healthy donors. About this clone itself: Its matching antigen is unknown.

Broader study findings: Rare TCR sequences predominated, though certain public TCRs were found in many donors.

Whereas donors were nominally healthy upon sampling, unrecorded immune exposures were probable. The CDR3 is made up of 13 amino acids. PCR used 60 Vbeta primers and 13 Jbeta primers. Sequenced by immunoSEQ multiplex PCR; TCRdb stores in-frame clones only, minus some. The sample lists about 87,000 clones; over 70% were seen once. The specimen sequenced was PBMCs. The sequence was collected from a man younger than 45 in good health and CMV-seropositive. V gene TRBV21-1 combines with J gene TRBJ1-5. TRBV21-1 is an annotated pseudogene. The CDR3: CASGTYSNQPQHF. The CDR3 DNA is TGTGCCAGCGGTACCTATAGCAATCAGCCCCAGCATTTT.